Below are 5 T cell receptor beta chains sequenced from a single sample in a study of OX40 agonist ivuxolimab in advanced cancers. Clones were read by immunoSEQ multiplex PCR, and TCRdb kept only the in-frame ones, dropping some. Here the sample spans about 67,000 clones, more than 75% being singletons. Sample: CD4+ or CD8+ T cells sorted from blood, taken in a trial of the OX40 agonist ivuxolimab. The receptors stem from an adult with an advanced solid tumor such as melanoma, head and neck, liver or kidney cancer.

V and J are TRBV6-1 and TRBJ1-3; D is unresolved. V was cut by 1 base and J by 4 bases, with 8 bases left in between. The CDR3 covers 14 residues. In germline, CDR1 is MNHNS, CDR2 SASEGT. The CDR3 DNA is TGTGCCAGCAGTGAAGAACAGCGCGGAAACACCATATATTTT. It translates to CASSEEQRGNTIYF.

The chain employs TRBV9 and TRBJ1-4; D might be TRBD1 (5 bases). Germline V gene lookup returns CDR1 SGDLS and CDR2 YYNGEE. The CDR3 is 14 residues long. V lost 0 bases, J lost 8 bases, and 11 bases lay in between. CDR3: CASSVGREGEKLFF. The CDR3, as DNA: TGTGCCAGCAGCGTAGGCAGGGAAGGCGAAAAACTGTTTTTT.

This chain links TRBV7-2 with TRBJ1-6; D is uncertain. The CDR3 is 17 amino acids. Deletions cut 0 bases from V and 0 bases from J, with 9 bases between. In germline, CDR1 is SGHTA, CDR2 FQGNSA. The CDR3 sequence is CASSLAIRGSYNSPLHF. The DNA of the CDR3 is TGTGCCAGCAGCTTAGCCATCCGTGGCTCCTATAATTCACCCCTCCACTTT.

The gene calls are TRBV28 and TRBJ1-5; 7 bases fit TRBD1. Trimming removed 5 bases from V and 3 bases from J; junction bases left unmatched: 7. The CDR3 is 15 amino acids. CDR1 MDHEN and CDR2 SYDVKM come from the germline V gene. This CDR3 reads CASSPPGTVNQPQHF. The CDR3 DNA sequence: TGTGCCAGCAGTCCTCCCGGGACAGTCAATCAGCCCCAGCATTTT.

The chain employs TRBV2 and TRBJ2-5, with TRBD1 as a possible D gene (6 bases). From germline, CDR1 is SNHLY and CDR2 FYNNEI. This CDR3 comprises 13 residues. The ends were cut back, 3 bases at V and 1 base at J, with 6 bases in the middle. The CDR3 region has the DNA TGTGCCAGCAGTGAGGACAGCCAAGAGACCCAGTACTTC. This sequence encodes CASSEDSQETQYF.